This entry lists 25 T cell receptor beta chains sequenced from one sample in a study of breast tumors, draining lymph nodes, adjacent tissues. Samples came from axillary lymph nodes draining the breast cancer. TCRdb recomputed calls from the multiplex PCR reads with MiXCR, one row per CDR3 protein. The sample contains 150,000 to 200,000 distinct CDR3 sequences, 30% to 35% of which appear only once. The sample was axillary lymph node tissue. These receptors all come from a female donor with breast cancer. Some clones in this sample may be carry-over from other donors' samples.

This clonotype showed up just a few times. The chain joins TRBV19 to TRBJ2-1, with 8 bases aligning to TRBD2. This CDR3 is built from 15 residues. Germline V lookup: CDR1 LNHDA, CDR2 SQIVND (reference sequence). V dropped 7 bases and J dropped 4; count of bases not matched to a gene: 9. The CDR3 loop reads CASTVGLAGYNEQFF. As DNA, the CDR3 is TGTGCCAGTACCGTAGGGCTAGCGGGTTACAATGAGCAGTTCTTC.

This clonotype was seen many times. This chain connects TRBV7-9 to TRBJ2-3, with a possible D match to TRBD2 (7 bases). This CDR3 has 16 amino acids. V gave up 2 bases and J gave up 4 bases, with 16 bases separating them. Germline V CDR1 and CDR2: SEHNR, FQNEAQ (reference sequence). The CDR3 spells CASSLWGGGGSDTQYF. The DNA of the CDR3 is TGTGCCAGCAGCTTATGGGGGGGGGGCGGCTCAGATACGCAGTATTTT. Full variable domain (outside the CDR3, taken from reference TRBV7-9 and TRBJ2-3): DTGVSQNPRHKITKRGQNVTFRCDPISEHNRLYWYRQTLGQGPEFLTYFQNEAQLEKSRLLSDRFSAERPKGSFSTLEIQRTEQGDSAMYLCASSLWGGGGSDTQYFGPGTRLTVL.

The chain is built from TRBV6-5 and TRBJ2-5; TRBD1 matches at 11 bases. CDR3 length equals 14 residues. Germline V gene data show CDR1 as MNHEY and CDR2 as SVGAGI. With 5 bases clipped from V and 4 bases from J, the junction kept 3 bases outside the gene matches. Here the CDR3 reads CASSGQGAGETQYF. In DNA form, the CDR3 reads TGTGCCAGCAGTGGACAGGGGGCAGGAGAGACCCAGTACTTC.

The V call is TRBV7-8, the J call TRBJ1-6; weak D call: TRBD1 (6 bases). The CDR3 has 15 amino acids. V dropped 5 bases and J dropped 10 bases, with 18 bases sitting between them. Germline-derived CDR1 and CDR2 are SGHVS and FQNEAQ. This chain's CDR3 is CASSPSTRGNSPLHF. The CDR3, as DNA: TGTGCCAGCAGCCCAAGTACGAGGGGGAACTCACCCCTCCACTTT.

There are many counts of this clonotype. The chain combines TRBV7-2 with TRBJ2-3; no firm D call. Germline V lookup: CDR1 SGHTA, CDR2 FQGNSA. The CDR3 sequence is 13 residues long. Trimming left V 1 base short and J 6 bases short, with 8 bases between. The chain's CDR3 is CASSLGYGDTQYF. CDR3 sequence (DNA): TGTGCCAGCAGCTTAGGATACGGGGATACGCAGTATTTT.

This clonotype was detected many times. The chain recombines TRBV7-9 with TRBJ1-2; TRBD1 agrees at 7 bases. CDR1 and CDR2 (germline): SEHNR, FQNEAQ (reference sequence). V lost 5 bases, J lost 5 bases, and 5 bases stayed unmatched. The CDR3 is 13 residues long. CDR3 amino acids: CASSRQGWYGYTF. For the CDR3, the DNA is TGTGCCAGCAGCCGACAGGGTTGGTATGGCTACACCTTC. The variable domain in full, with the rest retrieved from reference TRBV7-9 and TRBJ1-2, is DTGVSQNPRHKITKRGQNVTFRCDPISEHNRLYWYRQTLGQGPEFLTYFQNEAQLEKSRLLSDRFSAERPKGSFSTLEIQRTEQGDSAMYLCASSRQGWYGYTFGSGTRLTVV.

This clonotype has only one observation. V gene TRBV7-6 combines with J gene TRBJ1-4; TRBD1 aligns across 11 bases. CDR3 length equals 15 residues. From germline, CDR1 is SGHVS and CDR2 FNYEAQ. After removal of 5 bases from V and 7 bases from J, the junction contained 6 bases not matched to a gene. CDR3 nucleotides: TGTGCCAGCAGCCAGGACAGGGGGCCGAGTGAAAAACTGTTTTTT. Amino acids: CASSQDRGPSEKLFF.

This clonotype has a count of ten or more. The chain recombines TRBV20-1 with TRBJ2-2; a weak D match, TRBD1 (5 bases). The ends were cut back, 5 bases at V and 6 bases at J, with 7 bases in the middle. This CDR3 is built from 11 residues. Per germline, CDR1 DFQATT and CDR2 SNEGSKA (reference sequence). CDR3 DNA: TGCAGTGCTCCAGGGCCCGGGGAGCTGTTTTTT. Translation: CSAPGPGELFF.

This clonotype was seen ten or more times. This sequence joins TRBV12-3 or TRBV12-4 and TRBJ2-3; tentative D call: TRBD1 (5 bases). V lost 7 bases and J 8 bases, leaving 25 bases between the germline ends. This CDR3 comprises 16 residues. The CDR3 here is CASNPVGASPRGTQYF. DNA for the CDR3: TGTGCCAGCAATCCGGTTGGGGCTAGTCCCAGAGGTACGCAGTATTTT.

The CDR3 DNA sequence: TGCAGCGTTGATGTACTAGCGGGGGGCACAGATACGCAGTATTTT. Translating it yields CSVDVLAGGTDTQYF. The rearrangement joins TRBV29-1 to TRBJ2-3, with 11 bases aligning to TRBD2. With V trimmed by 3 bases and J by 1 base, 3 bases remained unmatched. CDR3 length equals 15 residues. Germline V gene lookup returns CDR1 SQVTM and CDR2 ANQGSEA.

This clonotype was detected a few times. The chain carries TRBV28 and TRBJ1-2; possible D gene TRBD1, 5 bases. V dropped 6 bases and J dropped 8 bases, with 10 bases sitting between them. The CDR3 covers 11 residues. Germline-derived CDR1 and CDR2 are MDHEN and SYDVKM. The CDR3 sequence: CASSPDSGYTF. The CDR3 DNA reads as TGTGCCAGCAGCCCTGACAGCGGCTACACCTTC.

At least ten counts were recorded for this clonotype. The chain uses TRBV3-1 and TRBJ2-7; a weak D match, TRBD1 (6 bases). The CDR3 consists of 14 residues. In germline, CDR1 is LGHDT, CDR2 YNNKEL (reference sequence). Trimming stripped 9 bases from V and 3 bases from J, with 18 bases between. Here the CDR3 reads CASQNVGASYEQYF. The CDR3 nucleotides read TGTGCCAGTCAGAACGTGGGGGCTAGCTACGAGCAGTACTTC.

This clonotype appeared many times. The chain is built from TRBV20-1 and TRBJ2-5, with 12 positions matching TRBD1. Germline-derived CDR1 and CDR2 are DFQATT and SNEGSKA (reference sequence). J gave up 2 bases and V 5 bases, and 9 bases lay outside the gene matches. CDR3 length: 16 residues. This chain's CDR3 is CSAEGDRGRGQETQYF. The DNA of the CDR3 is TGCAGTGCTGAGGGGGACAGGGGGCGGGGGCAAGAGACCCAGTACTTC.

For this clonotype: A much larger clone differs by one base, so this may be a read error. The chain has TRBV5-4 and TRBJ2-7; 10 nucleotides line up with TRBD2. Unmatched junction bases numbered 2, after V lost 2 bases and J lost 3 bases. The germline V gene has CDR1 SGHNT and CDR2 YYREEE (reference sequence). The CDR3 has 14 residues. CDR3 DNA sequence: TGTGCCAGCAGCTTAAGCGGGGGGGTCTACGAGCAGTACTTC. This sequence encodes CASSLSGGVYEQYF.

This clonotype was counted many times. This chain joins TRBV5-1 and TRBJ2-7, with unresolved D. Germline loops: CDR1 SGHRS, CDR2 YFSETQ. The CDR3 runs to 15 residues. V was pared by 0 bases and J by 1 base, with 11 bases between. CDR3 nucleotide sequence: TGCGCCAGCAGCTTGGATCCGGACCGATCCTACGAGCAGTACTTC. Amino acid sequence: CASSLDPDRSYEQYF.

This clonotype was seen once. The chain recombines TRBV25-1 with TRBJ2-5; 7 nucleotides line up with TRBD1. The germline V gene has CDR1 MGHDK and CDR2 SYGVNS. The CDR3 is 14 amino acids. The CDR3 reads CAIPLLTGKETQYF. CDR3 DNA: TGTGCTATCCCCCTATTGACAGGGAAGGAGACCCAGTACTTC.

A few counts support this clonotype. A single base separates this from a much larger clone, so it may be a read error. The rearrangement links TRBV7-2 to TRBJ2-3, with 14 nucleotides matching TRBD2. The CDR3 extends over 14 amino acids. Germline lookup yields CDR1 SGHTA and CDR2 FQGNSA. For the CDR3, the DNA is TGTGCCAGCGGCTTAGGACTAGCGGGAGGTACGCAGTATTTT. It codes for CASGLGLAGGTQYF.

Many counts were recorded for this clonotype. V gene TRBV18 combines with J gene TRBJ2-5; D is perhaps TRBD2 (5 bases). The CDR3 covers 15 residues. Germline V CDR1 and CDR2: KGHSH, LQKENI. V was clipped by 0 bases and J by 5 bases, with 13 bases between them. CDR3 coding DNA: TGTGCCAGCTCACCACCCTCTAGCTTCGGGGAGACCCAGTACTTC. It codes for CASSPPSSFGETQYF.

This clonotype has ten or more counts. This sequence may be a read error, since a much larger clone differs from it by one base. The CDR3 DNA follows: TGTGCCAGCAGGAAGGGACAGCATAGCAATCAGCCCCAGCATTTT. Its protein product is CASRKGQHSNQPQHF. The V call is TRBV12-3 or TRBV12-4, the J call TRBJ1-5; TRBD1 matches at 7 bases. The junction had 5 bases not matched to a gene; V was cut back by 6 bases and J by 0 bases. The CDR3 is 15 residues long.

In its sample, this clonotype was seen many times. The V and J genes are TRBV7-9 and TRBJ2-7; D gene ambiguous. Germline CDR1 SEHNR, CDR2 FQNEAQ (reference sequence). V lost 1 base and J 2 bases, leaving 6 bases between the germline ends. This CDR3 is built from 13 residues. The CDR3 here is CASSLDRAYEQYF. CDR3 bases: TGTGCCAGCAGCTTAGACAGAGCCTACGAGCAGTACTTC.

This clonotype appeared a few times. The V gene is TRBV12-3 or TRBV12-4, the J gene TRBJ2-6; TRBD1 matches at 9 bases. Unmatched junction bases numbered 7, after V lost 6 bases and J lost 1 base. The CDR3 totals 17 residues. The CDR3 nucleotides read TGTGCCAGCAGCAAGGGGACAGGGCGATCTGGGGCCAACGTCCTGACTTTC. This gives the protein CASSKGTGRSGANVLTF.

The sample holds many counts of this clonotype. Germline and junction disagree at one end, which may indicate a read error. The chain couples TRBV9 to TRBJ2-5; 7 bases align to TRBD2. CDR1 is SGDLS and CDR2 is YYNGEE in the germline V gene. The CDR3 contains 14 residues. CDR3 residues: CASSEAGYKETQSF. As DNA, the CDR3 is TGTGCCAGCAGCGAAGCGGGATACAAAGAGACCCAGTCCTTC.

This clonotype turned up a few times. This may be a read error: a much more frequent sequence differs by one nucleotide. V and J are TRBV27 and TRBJ2-7; TRBD1 aligns across 8 bases. In germline, CDR1 is MNHEY, CDR2 SMNVEV (reference sequence). J lost 5 bases, V lost 6 bases, and 3 bases had no gene match. This CDR3 comprises 12 residues. CDR3 in DNA: TGTGCCAGCAGCAGGACAGGGAACGAGCAGTACTTC. The encoded protein is CASSRTGNEQYF.

This clonotype was counted many times. The chain joins TRBV19 to TRBJ2-5; 8 bases match TRBD2. The CDR3 has 14 residues. V lost 0 bases and J lost 4; bases outside the gene matches: 1. Germline CDR1 LNHDA, CDR2 SQIVND (reference sequence). CDR3 nucleotide sequence: TGTGCCAGTAGTATAGATCTAGCGGGAGAGACCCAGTACTTC. It translates to CASSIDLAGETQYF. Based on the CDR3 plus reference TRBV19 and TRBJ2-5, the full variable domain is DGGITQSPKYLFRKEGQNVTLSCEQNLNHDAMYWYRQDPGQGLRLIYYSQIVNDFQKGDIAEGYSVSREKKESFPLTVTSAQKNPTAFYLCASSIDLAGETQYFGPGTRLLVL.

This chain joins TRBV6-5 and TRBJ1-1; 7 positions match TRBD1. V shed 5 bases and J 1 base; nucleotides not matched to a gene: 10. This CDR3 region has 16 residues. Germline values: CDR1 MNHEY, CDR2 SVGAGI. The CDR3 DNA follows: TGTGCCAGCAGTAGAACCGCGACAGGGAGGAACACTGAAGCTTTCTTT. It is translated as CASSRTATGRNTEAFF.